This entry features one TCR beta chain sequence. Its cognate antigen is unknown. The data are from a study of T cells in Graves' hyperthyroidism and ophthalmopathy. In the ophthalmopathy cohort, Clinical Activity Score was at least 3, NOSPECS grade at least 4, and duration under 3 months. In making diagnoses, clinical symptoms, serum thyroxine and TRAb, thyroid ultrasound and orbital computed tomography were all used. PBMCs were sourced from more than 9 ml fresh peripheral blood. Researchers took RNA transcripts and amplified the TCR beta CDR3 regions from them. During a first-round RT-PCR of the TCR CDR3, the HTBI primer set was used. Using its own MiXCR run on the multiplex PCR reads, TCRdb lists one record per CDR3 protein. The sample consists of about 640,000 distinct CDR3 sequences, less than 25% of them appearing once. Germline loops: CDR1 DFQATT, CDR2 SNEGSKA (reference sequence). CDR3 length equals 13 residues.

Overall study results and limits: Among thyroid clonotypes expanded above 0.001, most also appeared in blood.

The chain couples TRBV20-1 to TRBJ2-7; 9 bases line up with TRBD2. Sequencing was carried out using blood. The clonotype originates from a man aged 25-45 years with Graves' ophthalmopathy. The CDR3 sequence: CSTLNSGSYEQYF. CDR3 sequence (DNA): TGCAGCACTCTGAATAGCGGGAGTTATGAGCAGTACTTC.